A single sample is the source of the 32 T cell receptor beta chains below, sequenced in a study of cytomegalovirus exposure and HLA in healthy donors. Profiled with immunoSEQ multiplex PCR; TCRdb holds only in-frame clones, not every one. The sample has hundreds of thousands of clones, 75% to 90% seen once. The sequencing input was PBMCs. These receptors were taken from a woman younger than 45 in good health and CMV-seropositive.

This clone was seen a few times. The J gene is TRBJ2-2, the V gene TRBV5-1; no clear D. The CDR3 has 13 residues. Germline CDR1 SGHRS, CDR2 YFSETQ. Trimming removed 7 bases at V and 7 bases at J, with 14 bases between. This CDR3 reads CASPDMGNGELFF. The CDR3 bases are TGCGCCAGCCCTGACATGGGCAACGGGGAGCTGTTTTTT.

This rearrangement joins TRBV6-1 to TRBJ2-2; D is unresolved. Germline-derived CDR1 and CDR2 are MNHNS and SASEGT. CDR3 size: 15 residues. Trimming stripped 1 base from V and 3 bases from J, with 9 bases between. The DNA for the CDR3 is TGTGCCAGCAGTGAAGGAGTGGGCTACACCGGGGAGCTGTTTTTT. It specifies CASSEGVGYTGELFF.

The chain recombines TRBV5-4 with TRBJ1-2, with TRBD1 identical over 10 bases. Germline lookup yields CDR1 SGHNT and CDR2 YYREEE (reference sequence). The CDR3 has 14 residues. J lost 4 bases, V lost 4 bases, and 4 bases had no gene match. CDR3 loop: CASSRDRGLYGYTF. The CDR3 region has the DNA TGTGCCAGCAGCAGAGACAGGGGGCTCTATGGCTACACCTTC.

This chain links TRBV5-1 with TRBJ2-5, with 9 bases that match TRBD1. The junction had 6 bases not matched to a gene; V was cut back by 4 bases and J by 5 bases. The CDR3 runs to 14 residues. CDR1 and CDR2 from the germline V gene are SGHRS and YFSETQ. CDR3 residues: CASSIGTGYETQYF. CDR3 in DNA: TGCGCCAGCAGCATAGGGACAGGGTACGAGACCCAGTACTTC.

This clone has more than one count but fewer than ten. The chain has TRBV27 and TRBJ2-5, with D perhaps TRBD2 (6 bases). Trimming took off 4 bases at V and 1 base at J, with 10 bases between the two ends. Germline-derived CDR1 and CDR2 are MNHEY and SMNVEV (reference sequence). There are 14 residues in the CDR3. The CDR3 here is CASSSAGIQETQYF. The CDR3 coding sequence is TGTGCCAGCAGTTCTGCGGGGATCCAAGAGACCCAGTACTTC.

This chain uses TRBV7-6 with TRBJ1-1; D not certain. The V end lost 5 bases, the J end lost 2 bases, and 9 bases lay between the germline ends. Germline V CDR1 and CDR2: SGHVS, FNYEAQ. This CDR3 is built from 13 residues. Here the CDR3 reads CASSRTLNTEAFF. CDR3 DNA: TGTGCCAGCAGCCGGACCCTAAACACTGAAGCTTTCTTT.

The rearrangement links TRBV5-4 to TRBJ2-1; 10 bases fit TRBD1. Unmatched junction bases numbered 9, after V lost 3 bases and J lost 9 bases. Per germline, CDR1 SGHNT and CDR2 YYREEE (reference sequence). This CDR3 contains 15 residues. CDR3 sequence (DNA): TGTGCCAGCAGCTCGGGACAGGGGTCCTTTGGTGAGCAGTTCTTC. Translating gives CASSSGQGSFGEQFF.

This chain connects TRBV6-1 to TRBJ2-1; 10 bases line up with TRBD2. After removal of 4 bases from V and 7 bases from J, the junction contained 7 bases not matched to a gene. This CDR3 spans 15 amino acids. CDR1 is MNHNS and CDR2 is SASEGT in the germline V gene. This CDR3 reads CASSVTAGGPNEQFF. As DNA, the CDR3 is TGTGCCAGCAGTGTAACAGCGGGAGGGCCGAATGAGCAGTTCTTC.

V is TRBV12-5 and J is TRBJ2-7, with 8 bases matching TRBD1. J was trimmed by 3 bases and V by 6 bases; bases with no gene match: 4. This CDR3 has 13 residues. CDR1 and CDR2 (germline): LGHNT, FRNRAP. The CDR3 protein is CASGKDRDYEQYF. The CDR3 nucleotides are TGTGCTAGTGGCAAGGACAGGGACTACGAGCAGTACTTC.

The CDR3 region has the DNA TGCGCCAGCAGACGTGAATCCAACATCGGGAACACTGAAGCTTTCTTT. It specifies CASRRESNIGNTEAFF. The chain joins TRBV4-1 to TRBJ1-1; no clear D gene. The ends were cut back, 6 bases at V and 1 base at J, with 18 bases in the middle. The CDR3 consists of 16 residues. Germline V gives CDR1 MGHRA, CDR2 YSYEKL.

The chain has TRBV19 and TRBJ2-1; unclear D gene. This CDR3 has 12 amino acids. The V end was cut by 5 bases, the J end by 12 bases, with 14 bases between. Germline CDR1 is LNHDA and CDR2 is SQIVND (reference sequence). CDR3 bases: TGTGCCAGTAGTCCTAACTCCTACGGGCAGTTCTTC. Amino acid sequence: CASSPNSYGQFF.

The CDR3 loop is CASSLVSGVEQFF. CDR3 DNA sequence: TGCGCCAGCAGCTTGGTATCCGGGGTTGAGCAGTTCTTC. The chain combines TRBV5-1 with TRBJ2-1, with a possible D match to TRBD2 (5 bases). V shed 0 bases and J shed 9 bases, with 10 bases lying between them. Per the germline V gene, CDR1 is SGHRS and CDR2 is YFSETQ. There are 13 residues in the CDR3.

The chain links TRBV7-2 to TRBJ1-5, with D unclear. The CDR3 totals 13 residues. Germline V gene data show CDR1 as SGHTA and CDR2 as FQGNSA. Trimming shortened V by 0 bases and J by 5 bases, and 5 bases separated the two germline ends. CDR3 bases: TGTGCCAGCAGCTTAGCATCTGATCAGCCCCAGCATTTT. Its translation: CASSLASDQPQHF.

This clone was observed a handful of times. The chain employs TRBV13 and TRBJ2-7; D is possibly TRBD2 (7 bases). CDR3 length: 17 residues. CDR1 PRHDT and CDR2 FYEKMQ come from the germline V gene (reference sequence). V was clipped by 5 bases and J by 2 bases, with 22 bases between them. The CDR3 spells CASSRHGGGAETYEQYF. CDR3 coding DNA: TGTGCCAGCAGCCGCCACGGAGGGGGGGCTGAAACCTACGAGCAGTACTTC.

In this sample, this clone turned up once. The rearrangement joins TRBV4-3 to TRBJ2-7, with a weak D call TRBD1 (5 bases). The CDR3 loop spans 17 amino acids. CDR1 is LGHNA and CDR2 is YSLEER in the germline V gene. V lost 1 base to trimming and J lost 2 bases, with 18 bases between them. CDR3 sequence reads: CASSQGYLDSLTYEQYF. The CDR3 DNA reads TGCGCCAGCAGCCAAGGATACCTAGACAGCCTAACCTACGAGCAGTACTTC.

The chain is built from TRBV2 and TRBJ2-1, with 9 bases identical to TRBD2. Trimming took 2 bases from V and 0 from J; bases not matched to a gene: 5. The germline CDR1 and CDR2 sequences are SNHLY and FYNNEI. This CDR3 has 17 amino acids. DNA for the CDR3: TGTGCCAGCAGTGAACTAGCGGGGTCGAGCTCCTACAATGAGCAGTTCTTC. Its translation is CASSELAGSSSYNEQFF.

This chain uses TRBV7-6 with TRBJ1-2; no firm D call. The CDR3 covers 13 residues. The V gene's germline CDR1 is SGHVS and CDR2 FNYEAQ. Deletions cut 1 base from V and 2 bases from J, with 5 bases between. As DNA, the CDR3 is TGTGCCAGCAGCTTAGGTGACAACTATGGCTACACCTTC. Translation: CASSLGDNYGYTF.

The CDR3 reads CASSPPGLAVTQYF. The DNA of the CDR3 is TGTGCCAGCAGCCCGCCGGGACTAGCGGTGACCCAGTACTTC. The J gene is TRBJ2-5, the V gene TRBV7-9; TRBD2 agrees at 11 bases. The germline V gene encodes CDR1 SEHNR and CDR2 FQNEAQ (reference sequence). Trimming removed 5 bases from V and 7 bases from J; junction bases left unmatched: 6. The CDR3 consists of 14 residues.

This rearrangement joins TRBV5-6 to TRBJ1-1; D is ambiguous. Germline values: CDR1 SGHDT, CDR2 YYEEEE. This CDR3 contains 11 residues. Trimming removed 2 bases from V and 7 bases from J, with 6 bases in between. CDR3 residues: CASSFRREAFF. CDR3 in DNA: TGTGCCAGCAGCTTCCGGCGTGAAGCTTTCTTT.

V and J are TRBV5-1 and TRBJ2-1, with D tentatively TRBD1 (5 bases). Germline V gene sequence: CDR1 SGHRS, CDR2 YFSETQ. With 3 bases removed from V and 6 bases from J, the gap between germline ends came to 19 bases. The CDR3 spans 16 residues. The CDR3 spells CASSSHTGARVNEQFF. The DNA for the CDR3 is TGCGCCAGCAGCTCCCACACAGGTGCTCGTGTCAATGAGCAGTTCTTC.

In this sample, this clone turned up a few times. J is TRBJ2-2 and V is TRBV7-9, with 12 bases fitting TRBD1. The trim removed 5 bases at V and 13 bases at J, leaving 11 bases unmatched. The CDR3 runs to 15 residues. Germline CDR1 is SEHNR and CDR2 is FQNEAQ (reference sequence). The CDR3 DNA sequence: TGTGCCAGCAGCGGGATGACGGGACAGGGGGCGATGCTGTTTTTT. As protein: CASSGMTGQGAMLFF.

This clone was observed once. This chain joins TRBV2 and TRBJ2-3; 7 bases agree with TRBD2. With V trimmed by 3 bases and J by 4 bases, 10 bases remained unmatched. Germline V lookup: CDR1 SNHLY, CDR2 FYNNEI. This CDR3 has 16 amino acids. The DNA of the CDR3 is TGTGCCAGCAGTGACTTTAGGCTAGCGGATCCAGATACGCAGTATTTT. It specifies CASSDFRLADPDTQYF.

The chain recombines TRBV6-5 with TRBJ1-5, with TRBD1 matching over 7 bases. The junction had 7 bases not matched to a gene; V was cut back by 2 bases and J by 3 bases. CDR1 is MNHEY and CDR2 is SVGAGI in the germline V gene. The CDR3 spans 16 residues. CDR3 coding DNA: TGTGCCAGCAGTTACCCCCGACAGGGCAACAATCAGCCCCAGCATTTT. Translating gives CASSYPRQGNNQPQHF.

CDR3 coding DNA: TGTGCCAGCAGCTTGGGCGGGAGCCCGCAGTACTTC. It is translated as CASSLGGSPQYF. The chain links TRBV11-3 to TRBJ2-7, with 7 positions matching TRBD2. Per the germline V gene, CDR1 is SGHNT and CDR2 is YENEEA. The CDR3 length is 12 residues. Unmatched junction bases numbered 5, after V lost 3 bases and J lost 9 bases.

In its sample, this clone was seen a few times. The chain couples TRBV25-1 to TRBJ1-2; D is perhaps TRBD1 (6 bases). V lost 1 base, J lost 3 bases, and 12 bases lay in between. This CDR3 has 15 residues. Germline assignment: CDR1 MGHDK and CDR2 SYGVNS. The DNA of the CDR3 is TGTGCCAGCAGTGAATTCAACAGGGAAGACTATGGCTACACCTTC. The encoded protein is CASSEFNREDYGYTF.

The chain joins TRBV7-9 to TRBJ2-1; D is unclear. The germline gives CDR1 SEHNR, CDR2 FQNEAQ (reference sequence). V was pared by 1 base and J by 5 bases, with 6 bases between. The CDR3 is made up of 13 amino acids. The CDR3 sequence: CASSLVSDNEQFF. The CDR3, as DNA: TGTGCCAGCAGCTTAGTTTCGGACAATGAGCAGTTCTTC. Based on the CDR3 plus reference TRBV7-9 and TRBJ2-1, the full variable domain is DTGVSQNPRHKITKRGQNVTFRCDPISEHNRLYWYRQTLGQGPEFLTYFQNEAQLEKSRLLSDRFSAERPKGSFSTLEIQRTEQGDSAMYLCASSLVSDNEQFFGPGTRLTVL.

The rearrangement joins TRBV5-5 to TRBJ1-1, with D hard to call. Trimming stripped 2 bases from V and 8 bases from J, with 10 bases between. This CDR3 is 12 amino acids long. Germline V lookup: CDR1 SGHKS, CDR2 YYEKEE (reference sequence). The CDR3, as DNA: TGTGCCAGCAGCTTTCATGAGGGCGAAGCTTTCTTT. It yields the protein CASSFHEGEAFF.

V gene TRBV11-2 combines with J gene TRBJ1-1; TRBD1 might be the D (5 bases). Germline CDR1 reads SGHAT; CDR2 reads FQNNGV. The CDR3 is 12 amino acids. The V end lost 1 base, the J end lost 7 bases, and 7 bases lay between the germline ends. CDR3 coding DNA: TGTGCCAGCAGCTTAGGGGGGAATGAAGCTTTCTTT. It is translated as CASSLGGNEAFF.

V and J are TRBV29-1 and TRBJ1-5; 8 nucleotides agree with TRBD1. The CDR3 runs to 12 residues. Germline CDR1 is SQVTM and CDR2 is ANQGSEA. The junction had 3 bases not matched to a gene; V was cut back by 4 bases and J by 7 bases. CDR3: CSVGTGQQPQHF. The CDR3 DNA reads as TGCAGCGTTGGGACAGGGCAACAGCCCCAGCATTTT.

The chain carries TRBV19 and TRBJ1-1; weak D call: TRBD1 (5 bases). The germline V gene encodes CDR1 LNHDA and CDR2 SQIVND (reference sequence). Trimming pared 6 bases from V and 4 bases from J, leaving 15 bases between. This CDR3 has 14 amino acids. The CDR3, as DNA: TGTGCCAGTAGCCCCGCAGGGATCGTCACTGAAGCTTTCTTT. This encodes CASSPAGIVTEAFF. Together with reference TRBV19 and TRBJ1-1, the CDR3 gives the full variable domain: DGGITQSPKYLFRKEGQNVTLSCEQNLNHDAMYWYRQDPGQGLRLIYYSQIVNDFQKGDIAEGYSVSREKKESFPLTVTSAQKNPTAFYLCASSPAGIVTEAFFGQGTRLTVV.

There are a few counts of this clone. The identical CDR3 is also encoded by other nucleotide sequences in the sample. This chain uses TRBV2 with TRBJ1-5; D not certain. The germline V gene encodes CDR1 SNHLY and CDR2 FYNNEI. The CDR3 runs to 11 residues. Trimming stripped 4 bases from V and 6 bases from J, with 4 bases between. This chain's CDR3 is CASSGSQPQHF. The CDR3, as DNA: TGTGCCAGCAGTGGATCTCAGCCCCAGCATTTT.

The chain couples TRBV7-9 to TRBJ2-3; 7 bases are shared with TRBD1. The V gene end was trimmed by 5 bases and the J gene end by 0 bases; junction bases not matched to a gene: 5. The germline V gene encodes CDR1 SEHNR and CDR2 FQNEAQ (reference sequence). The CDR3 sequence is 15 residues long. The CDR3 reads CASSVTGESTDTQYF. CDR3 in DNA: TGTGCCAGCAGCGTTACAGGGGAGAGCACAGATACGCAGTATTTT.